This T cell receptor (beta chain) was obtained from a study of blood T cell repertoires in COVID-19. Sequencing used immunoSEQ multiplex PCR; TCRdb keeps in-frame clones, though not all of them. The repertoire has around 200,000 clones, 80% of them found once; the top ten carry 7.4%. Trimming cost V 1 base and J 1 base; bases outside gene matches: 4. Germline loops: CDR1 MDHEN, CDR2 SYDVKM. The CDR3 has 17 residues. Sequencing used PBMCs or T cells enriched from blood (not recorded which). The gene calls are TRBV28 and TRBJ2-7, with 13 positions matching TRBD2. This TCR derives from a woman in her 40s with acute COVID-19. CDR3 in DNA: TGTGCCAGCAGTTTATTGACTAGCGGGAGGCCGTCCTACGAGCAGTACTTC. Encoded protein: CASSLLTSGRPSYEQYF. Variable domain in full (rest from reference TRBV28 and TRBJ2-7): DVKVTQSSRYLVKRTGEKVFLECVQDMDHENMFWYRQDPGLGLRLIYFSYDVKMKEKGDIPEGYSVSREKKERFSLILESASTNQTSMYLCASSLLTSGRPSYEQYFGPGTRLTVT.